One and the same sample provided the 22 T cell receptor beta chains below, sequenced in a study of blood T cell repertoires in COVID-19. TCRdb's copy holds only in-frame clones and misses some; the assay was immunoSEQ multiplex PCR. This sample has hundreds of thousands of clones, with around 84% found just once. Sequencing was carried out using PBMCs or T cells enriched from blood (not recorded which). All receptors come from a young man with acute COVID-19.

V usage is TRBV6-5 and J usage is TRBJ1-2; TRBD1 matches 7 bases. The germline V gene encodes CDR1 MNHEY and CDR2 SVGAGI. The CDR3 length is 15 residues. The trim removed 6 bases at V and 0 bases at J, leaving 7 bases unmatched. The CDR3 region is CASRTQGDANYGYTF. The CDR3 region has the DNA TGTGCCAGCAGGACCCAGGGGGATGCTAACTATGGCTACACCTTC.

The chain employs TRBV24-1 and TRBJ2-3; 13 bases match TRBD2. Germline assignment: CDR1 KGHDR and CDR2 SFDVKD. This CDR3 is 17 amino acids long. V shed 4 bases and J 5 bases; nucleotides not matched to a gene: 8. The CDR3 loop is CATSDYGLAGVEDTQYF. CDR3 sequence (DNA): TGTGCCACCAGTGACTACGGACTAGCGGGGGTTGAAGATACGCAGTATTTT.

The chain recombines TRBV2 with TRBJ2-2, with a weak D call TRBD2 (5 bases). Germline V CDR1 and CDR2: SNHLY, FYNNEI. The CDR3 runs to 14 residues. V was clipped by 4 bases and J by 10 bases, with 16 bases between them. CDR3 sequence reads: CASSVMETREELFF. CDR3 coding DNA: TGTGCCAGCAGTGTGATGGAGACCCGGGAGGAGCTGTTTTTT.

This sequence joins TRBV6-5 and TRBJ2-1, with 7 bases matching TRBD2. Trimming at V came to 6 bases and at J to 6 bases, leaving 8 bases not matched to a gene. Germline CDR1 is MNHEY and CDR2 is SVGAGI. This CDR3 has 14 residues. In DNA, the CDR3 is TGTGCCAGCAGAGGCGGGAGAGGGGTCAATGAGCAGTTCTTC. It is translated as CASRGGRGVNEQFF.

The chain is built from TRBV13 and TRBJ2-5; 11 bases align to TRBD2. V lost 5 bases, J lost 2 bases, and 7 bases stayed unmatched. CDR1 and CDR2 from the germline V gene are PRHDT and FYEKMQ (reference sequence). This CDR3 region has 16 residues. The CDR3 coding sequence is TGTGCCAGCAGCACCGGACTAGCGGGTCAGCAAGAGACCCAGTACTTC. This translates into CASSTGLAGQQETQYF. Looking up the rest from reference TRBV13 and TRBJ2-5 gives the full variable domain: AAGVIQSPRHLIKEKRETATLKCYPIPRHDTVYWYQQGPGQDPQFLISFYEKMQSDKGSIPDRFSAQQFSDYHSELNMSSLELGDSALYFCASSTGLAGQQETQYFGPGTRLLVL.

This chain joins TRBV3-1 (or the pseudogene TRBV3-2) and TRBJ2-2, with 11 bases aligning to TRBD2. Losses at the gene ends were 1 base for V and 1 base for J; bases not matched to a gene: 11. The CDR3 totals 20 residues. Germline V lookup: CDR1 LGHDT, CDR2 YNNKEL (reference sequence). CDR3 in amino acids: CASSQAATSGTEGNTGELFF. The CDR3 DNA reads as TGTGCCAGCAGCCAAGCTGCGACTAGCGGGACTGAGGGGAACACCGGGGAGCTGTTTTTT.

J is TRBJ2-5 and V is TRBV30, with 11 bases lining up with TRBD2. The junction had 2 bases not matched to a gene; V was cut back by 0 bases and J by 2 bases. The germline V gene has CDR1 GTSNPN and CDR2 SVGIG (reference sequence). The CDR3 covers 15 residues. CDR3 bases: TGTGCCTGGAGTGTCTCTAGCGGGGGGCAAGAGACCCAGTACTTC. This codes for CAWSVSSGGQETQYF.

V usage is TRBV28 and J usage is TRBJ1-5; D not resolved. Per germline, CDR1 MDHEN and CDR2 SYDVKM. The CDR3 is 13 amino acids. The V end lost 9 bases, the J end lost 0 bases, and 9 bases lay between the germline ends. The CDR3 protein is CASHHYSNQPQHF. Here the CDR3 DNA reads TGTGCCAGTCATCACTATAGCAATCAGCCCCAGCATTTT.

V gene TRBV7-9 combines with J gene TRBJ2-3; no definite D call. This CDR3 has 16 amino acids. The germline V gene has CDR1 SEHNR and CDR2 FQNEAQ (reference sequence). V lost 4 bases to trimming and J lost 2 bases, with 16 bases between them. The CDR3 protein is CASSSVAATTTDTQYF. CDR3 sequence (DNA): TGTGCCAGCAGCTCAGTGGCGGCTACTACCACAGATACGCAGTATTTT.

The chain joins TRBV19 to TRBJ1-5; the D gene is possibly TRBD1 (6 bases). Trimming took 0 bases from V and 9 from J, leaving 12 bases between them. The CDR3 loop spans 14 amino acids. Germline values: CDR1 LNHDA, CDR2 SQIVND (reference sequence). Here the CDR3 reads CASSIDLQGRPQHF. The CDR3, as DNA: TGTGCCAGTAGTATAGATCTACAGGGAAGGCCCCAGCATTTT.

The genes are TRBV12-3 or TRBV12-4 and TRBJ1-5, with TRBD1 as a possible D gene (5 bases). The CDR3 totals 12 residues. V was trimmed by 8 bases and J by 2 bases, leaving 7 bases between them. This CDR3 reads CASARGNQPQHF. The DNA of the CDR3 is TGTGCCAGCGCCAGGGGCAATCAGCCCCAGCATTTT.

The chain employs TRBV27 and TRBJ1-5; D ambiguous. V was shortened by 2 bases and J by 3 bases, with 11 bases between the two germline ends. The germline V gene has CDR1 MNHEY and CDR2 SMNVEV (reference sequence). This CDR3 is built from 15 residues. In DNA form, the CDR3 reads TGTGCCAGCAGTTTAATGGCGGGGAACAATCAGCCCCAGCATTTT. It yields the protein CASSLMAGNNQPQHF.

The J gene is TRBJ1-6, the V gene TRBV7-9; 7 bases match TRBD1. Germline lookup yields CDR1 SEHNR and CDR2 FQNEAQ (reference sequence). Trimming took 5 bases from V and 9 from J; bases not matched to a gene: 7. This CDR3 is 14 amino acids long. CDR3 nucleotide sequence: TGTGCCAGCAGCCACGACAGGGCAGGTTCACCCCTCCACTTT. The encoded protein is CASSHDRAGSPLHF.

The chain has TRBV28 and TRBJ1-2, with D maybe TRBD1 (6 bases). The CDR3 is 14 amino acids. V lost 7 bases, J lost 8 bases, and 20 bases lay in between. Germline V gene sequence: CDR1 MDHEN, CDR2 SYDVKM. This chain's CDR3 is CASTTGGQAKGYTF. The CDR3 coding sequence is TGTGCCAGCACCACCGGGGGGCAGGCTAAGGGCTACACCTTC.

The chain couples TRBV19 to TRBJ2-1, with D possibly TRBD2 on 6 matching bases. In germline, CDR1 is LNHDA, CDR2 SQIVND (reference sequence). The V end lost 7 bases, the J end lost 5 bases, and 27 bases lay between the germline ends. The CDR3 totals 18 residues. The CDR3 spells CASTVSVAGTARHNEQFF. The CDR3 DNA follows: TGTGCCAGTACCGTCTCGGTTGCGGGGACCGCCCGACACAATGAGCAGTTCTTC.

The rearrangement joins TRBV11-2 to TRBJ2-1; the D gene is possibly TRBD1 (5 bases). V was clipped by 2 bases and J by 8 bases, with 16 bases between them. This CDR3 comprises 15 residues. Germline V gene data show CDR1 as SGHAT and CDR2 as FQNNGV. The CDR3 sequence is CASSLRGLKGDEQFF. The CDR3, as DNA: TGTGCCAGCAGCTTAAGGGGTCTCAAGGGCGATGAGCAGTTCTTC.

This clone was detected a few times. Other DNA variants within this sample encode the same CDR3. The chain joins TRBV6-5 to TRBJ1-2, with 8 nucleotides matching TRBD1. The CDR3 runs to 13 residues. Trimming took 6 bases from V and 3 from J; bases not matched to a gene: 3. Germline CDR1 MNHEY, CDR2 SVGAGI. The CDR3 loop reads CASSRGQDYGYTF. CDR3 sequence (DNA): TGTGCCAGCAGCCGGGGACAGGACTATGGCTACACCTTC.

V and J are TRBV2 and TRBJ1-1; tentatively, D is TRBD1 (6 bases). CDR1 and CDR2 from the germline V gene are SNHLY and FYNNEI. V was trimmed by 7 bases and J by 5 bases, leaving 11 bases between them. The CDR3 has 12 residues. Here the CDR3 reads CASKQGWTEAFF. The CDR3 DNA reads as TGTGCCAGCAAACAGGGTTGGACTGAAGCTTTCTTT.

The chain carries TRBV18 and TRBJ2-7; D gene ambiguous. The CDR3 has 12 residues. V lost 6 bases and J 7 bases, leaving 13 bases between the germline ends. The germline gives CDR1 KGHSH, CDR2 LQKENI. The CDR3 loop is CASSGGHGEQYV. Here the CDR3 DNA reads TGTGCCAGCTCCGGCGGTCATGGTGAGCAGTACGTC.

V is TRBV5-6 and J is TRBJ1-1; D is unresolved. Trimming left V 2 bases short and J 0 bases short, with 5 bases between. Germline V gene sequence: CDR1 SGHDT, CDR2 YYEEEE. This CDR3 is built from 13 residues. The CDR3 coding sequence is TGTGCCAGCAGCTTTTATATGAACACTGAAGCTTTCTTT. It encodes CASSFYMNTEAFF.

The chain employs TRBV6-5 and TRBJ2-1; perhaps TRBD2 as D (6 bases). CDR1 is MNHEY and CDR2 is SVGAGI in the germline V gene. The CDR3 spans 10 residues. The V gene lost 6 bases and the J gene lost 9 bases, with 6 bases spanning the gap. The CDR3 is CASRGGEQFF. In nucleotides, the CDR3 is TGTGCCAGCAGGGGGGGTGAGCAGTTCTTC.

The genes are TRBV11-2 and TRBJ1-2, with a possible D match to TRBD1 (6 bases). The V gene's germline CDR1 is SGHAT and CDR2 FQNNGV. Deletions cut 8 bases from V and 8 bases from J, with 18 bases between. The CDR3 runs to 13 residues. In DNA, the CDR3 is TGTGCCAGCCTTGAAAATCCTGGGGGCGGCTACACCTTC. It codes for CASLENPGGGYTF.